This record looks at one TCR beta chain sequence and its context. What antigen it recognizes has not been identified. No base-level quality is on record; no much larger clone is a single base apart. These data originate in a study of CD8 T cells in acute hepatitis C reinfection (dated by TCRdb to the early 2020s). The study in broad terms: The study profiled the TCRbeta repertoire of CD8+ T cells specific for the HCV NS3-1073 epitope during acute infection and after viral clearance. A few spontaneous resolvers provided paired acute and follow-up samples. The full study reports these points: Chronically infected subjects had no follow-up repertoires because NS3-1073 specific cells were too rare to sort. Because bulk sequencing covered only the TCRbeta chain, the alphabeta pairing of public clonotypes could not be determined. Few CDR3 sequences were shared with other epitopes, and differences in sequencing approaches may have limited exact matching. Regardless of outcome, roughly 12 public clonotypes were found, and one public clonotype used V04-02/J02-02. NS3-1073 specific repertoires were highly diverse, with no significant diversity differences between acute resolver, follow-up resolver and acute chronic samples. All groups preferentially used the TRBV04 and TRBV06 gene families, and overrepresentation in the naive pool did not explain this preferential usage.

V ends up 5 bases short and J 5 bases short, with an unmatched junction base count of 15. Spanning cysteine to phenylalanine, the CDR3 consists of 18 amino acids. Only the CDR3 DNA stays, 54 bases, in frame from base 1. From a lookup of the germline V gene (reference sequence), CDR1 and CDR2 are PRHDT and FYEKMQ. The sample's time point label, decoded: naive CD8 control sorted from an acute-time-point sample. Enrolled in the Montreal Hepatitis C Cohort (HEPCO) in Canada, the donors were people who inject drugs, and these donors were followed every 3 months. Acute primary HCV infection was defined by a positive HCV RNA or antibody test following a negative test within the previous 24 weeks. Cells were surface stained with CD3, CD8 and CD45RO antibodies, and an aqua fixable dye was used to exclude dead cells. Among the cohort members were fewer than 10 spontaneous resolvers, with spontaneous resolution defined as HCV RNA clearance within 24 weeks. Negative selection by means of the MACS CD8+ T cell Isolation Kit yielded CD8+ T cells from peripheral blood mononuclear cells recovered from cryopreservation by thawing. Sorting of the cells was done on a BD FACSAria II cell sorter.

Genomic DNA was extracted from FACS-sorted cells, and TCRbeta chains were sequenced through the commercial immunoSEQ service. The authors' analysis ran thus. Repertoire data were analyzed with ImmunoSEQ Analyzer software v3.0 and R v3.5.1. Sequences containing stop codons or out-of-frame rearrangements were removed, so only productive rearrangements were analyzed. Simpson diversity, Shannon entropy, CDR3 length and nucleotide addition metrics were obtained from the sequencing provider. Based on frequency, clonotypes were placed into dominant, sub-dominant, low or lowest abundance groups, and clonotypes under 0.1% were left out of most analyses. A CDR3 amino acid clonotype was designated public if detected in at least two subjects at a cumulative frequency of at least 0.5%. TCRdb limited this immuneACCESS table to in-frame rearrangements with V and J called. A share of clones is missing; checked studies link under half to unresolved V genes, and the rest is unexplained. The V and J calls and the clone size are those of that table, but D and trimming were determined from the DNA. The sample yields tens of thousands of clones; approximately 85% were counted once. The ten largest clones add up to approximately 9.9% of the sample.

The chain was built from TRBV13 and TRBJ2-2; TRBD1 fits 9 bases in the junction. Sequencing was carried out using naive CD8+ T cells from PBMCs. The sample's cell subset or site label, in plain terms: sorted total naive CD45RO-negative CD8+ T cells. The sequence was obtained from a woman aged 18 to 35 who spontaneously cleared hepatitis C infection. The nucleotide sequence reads TGTGCCAGCAGCACACCTCACTTGGACAGGGGAGGAACCGGGGAGCTGTTTTTT. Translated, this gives CASSTPHLDRGGTGELFF. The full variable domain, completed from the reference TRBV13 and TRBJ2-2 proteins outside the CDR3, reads AAGVIQSPRHLIKEKRETATLKCYPIPRHDTVYWYQQGPGQDPQFLISFYEKMQSDKGSIPDRFSAQQFSDYHSELNMSSLELGDSALYFCASSTPHLDRGGTGELFFGEGSRLTVL.